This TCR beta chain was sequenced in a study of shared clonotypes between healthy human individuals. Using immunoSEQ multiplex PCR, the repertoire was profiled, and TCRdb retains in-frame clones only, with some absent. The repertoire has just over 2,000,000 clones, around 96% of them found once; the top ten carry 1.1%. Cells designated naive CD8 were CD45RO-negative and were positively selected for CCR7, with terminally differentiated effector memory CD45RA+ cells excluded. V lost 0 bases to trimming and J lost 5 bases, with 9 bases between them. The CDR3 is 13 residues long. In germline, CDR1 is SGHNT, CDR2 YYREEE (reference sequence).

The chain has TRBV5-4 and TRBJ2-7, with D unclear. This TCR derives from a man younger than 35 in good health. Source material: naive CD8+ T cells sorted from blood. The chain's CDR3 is CASSLGNPNEQYF. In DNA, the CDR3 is TGTGCCAGCAGCTTGGGAAATCCTAACGAGCAGTACTTC. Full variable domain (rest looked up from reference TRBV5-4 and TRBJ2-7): ETGVTQSPTHLIKTRGQQVTLRCSSQSGHNTVSWYQQALGQGPQFIFQYYREEENGRGNFPPRFSGLQFPNYSSELNVNALELDDSALYLCASSLGNPNEQYFGPGTRLTVT.